The next 10 T cell receptor beta chains were all read from a single sample in a study of cytomegalovirus exposure and HLA in healthy donors. Primers: 60 Vbeta forward and 13 Jbeta reverse. Data came from immunoSEQ multiplex PCR; TCRdb stores just in-frame clones and leaves some out. The sample lists some 160,000 clones, roughly a tenth occurring once. Specimen: PBMCs. The receptor set was obtained from a male donor in good health and CMV-seronegative.

This chain uses TRBV5-1 with TRBJ1-1; the D gene is possibly TRBD1 (5 bases). V gave up 5 bases and J gave up 5 bases, with 19 bases separating them. CDR1 is SGHRS and CDR2 is YFSETQ in the germline V gene. The CDR3 has 15 residues. CDR3 loop: CASSVLGGLETEAFF. CDR3 nucleotides: TGCGCCAGCAGTGTGTTGGGGGGATTGGAAACTGAAGCTTTCTTT.

The sample holds a few counts of this clone. The rearrangement links TRBV9 to TRBJ2-3, with 7 bases aligning to TRBD2. Germline CDR1 and CDR2: SGDLS and YYNGEE. The CDR3 loop spans 15 amino acids. With 3 bases clipped from V and 2 bases from J, the junction kept 6 bases outside the gene matches. CDR3 in DNA: TGTGCCAGCAGCGAGGAAGCGGGGTACACAGATACGCAGTATTTT. As protein: CASSEEAGYTDTQYF.

The sample holds a few counts of this clone. The chain combines TRBV4-1 with TRBJ2-1; D possibly corresponds to TRBD2 (6 bases). This CDR3 contains 15 residues. The ends were cut back, 2 bases at V and 2 bases at J, with 10 bases in the middle. Germline CDR1 reads MGHRA; CDR2 reads YSYEKL. The CDR3 nucleotides read TGCGCCAGCAGCCAAATCCTAGCGCCCTACAATGAGCAGTTCTTC. Translating gives CASSQILAPYNEQFF.

This clone has a handful of counts. The chain recombines TRBV5-6 with TRBJ1-6; 7 nucleotides agree with TRBD1. The CDR3 covers 18 residues. Germline loops: CDR1 SGHDT, CDR2 YYEEEE. The V and J ends lost 4 bases and 0 bases, in that order; junction bases with no gene match: 10. CDR3 region: CASSRRQGSSSYNSPLHF. Here the CDR3 DNA reads TGTGCCAGCAGCCGTCGACAGGGTTCAAGCTCCTATAATTCACCCCTCCACTTT. Full variable domain (outside the CDR3, taken from reference TRBV5-6 and TRBJ1-6): DAGVTQSPTHLIKTRGQQVTLRCSPKSGHDTVSWYQQALGQGPQFIFQYYEEEERQRGNFPDRFSGHQFPNYSSELNVNALLLGDSALYLCASSRRQGSSSYNSPLHFGNGTRLTVT.

A few counts support this clone. This chain uses TRBV2 with TRBJ2-1, with TRBD2 matching over 8 bases. This CDR3 has 15 amino acids. Germline V CDR1 and CDR2: SNHLY, FYNNEI. V shed 8 bases and J 0 bases; nucleotides not matched to a gene: 6. The CDR3 region is CASRRGLGSYNEQFF. The CDR3 DNA sequence: TGTGCCAGCCGCCGGGGACTAGGCTCCTACAATGAGCAGTTCTTC.

This chain uses TRBV13 with TRBJ2-3; 11 bases are a match to TRBD2. Looked up from germline, CDR1 is PRHDT and CDR2 is FYEKMQ (reference sequence). The CDR3 is 17 amino acids. V was pared by 5 bases and J by 0 bases, with 7 bases of the junction left unmatched. This CDR3 reads CASSTRLAGPSTDTQYF. DNA for the CDR3: TGTGCCAGCAGCACCCGACTAGCGGGACCTAGCACAGATACGCAGTATTTT.

This clone was found a few times. V gene TRBV11-2 combines with J gene TRBJ2-5, with 10 bases lining up with TRBD2. Trimming removed 5 bases from V and 2 bases from J; junction bases left unmatched: 11. Germline V gives CDR1 SGHAT, CDR2 FQNNGV. CDR3 length: 17 residues. The chain's CDR3 is CASSPRRPSGGQETQYF. CDR3 nucleotide sequence: TGTGCCAGCAGCCCAAGGAGGCCTAGCGGGGGACAAGAGACCCAGTACTTC.

This clone was seen only a few times. V gene TRBV5-6 combines with J gene TRBJ1-1; possibly TRBD1 for D (6 bases). The CDR3 runs to 16 residues. Germline V gene sequence: CDR1 SGHDT, CDR2 YYEEEE. Trimming took 2 bases from V and 4 from J, leaving 18 bases between them. This CDR3 is CASSLHLGGPFTEAFF. The DNA of the CDR3 is TGTGCCAGCAGCTTACACTTGGGGGGGCCATTCACTGAAGCTTTCTTT. Filled out from reference TRBV5-6 and TRBJ1-1, the complete variable domain reads DAGVTQSPTHLIKTRGQQVTLRCSPKSGHDTVSWYQQALGQGPQFIFQYYEEEERQRGNFPDRFSGHQFPNYSSELNVNALLLGDSALYLCASSLHLGGPFTEAFFGQGTRLTVV.

V is TRBV5-1 and J is TRBJ1-1; tentatively, D is TRBD1 (5 bases). Trimming shortened V by 1 base and J by 1 base, and 11 bases separated the two germline ends. Germline V gene lookup returns CDR1 SGHRS and CDR2 YFSETQ. The CDR3 loop spans 15 amino acids. CDR3 in amino acids: CASSLLGTSNTEAFF. Here the CDR3 DNA reads TGCGCCAGCAGCTTGCTGGGGACTTCGAACACTGAAGCTTTCTTT.

This sequence joins TRBV28 and TRBJ1-5; possible D gene TRBD1, 5 bases. Between the trimmed V and J ends, which lost 6 bases and 2 bases, there was a span of 17 bases. The germline V gene encodes CDR1 MDHEN and CDR2 SYDVKM. The length of the CDR3 is 16 residues. CDR3 sequence (DNA): TGTGCCAGCAGCCGATTCGGGGGGGATGGCAATCAGCCCCAGCATTTT. This encodes CASSRFGGDGNQPQHF.